The rows below give T cell receptor beta chains drawn from one sample of a study of control samples from healthy donors and cancer patients. Repertoires were generated with immunoSEQ multiplex PCR, while TCRdb's copy carries only in-frame clones and drops some. This listing includes under 200,000 clones. Sequencing was performed on blood. These receptors were taken from a woman aged 30 to 39 in good health. CDR3s include the opening cysteine and the closing phenylalanine or tryptophan. A D gene is named only where the DNA matches it firmly.

v_call: TRBV6-5; d_call: TRBD1; j_call: TRBJ2-3; cdr3_aa: CASGRGQDTQYF; cdr3_nt: TGTGCCAGCGGCAGGGGGCAAGATACGCAGTATTTT
v_call: TRBV5-1; d_call: .; j_call: TRBJ2-1; cdr3_aa: CASSASGAYNEQFF; cdr3_nt: TGCGCCAGCAGCGCCTCGGGAGCCTACAATGAGCAGTTCTTC
v_call: TRBV3-1/TRBV3-2; d_call: .; j_call: TRBJ2-3; cdr3_aa: CASSQDQRTTDTQYF; cdr3_nt: TGTGCCAGCAGCCAAGACCAGCGAACCACAGATACGCAGTATTTT
v_call: TRBV11-2; d_call: TRBD1; j_call: TRBJ2-7; cdr3_aa: CASSLAGTGIYEQYF; cdr3_nt: TGTGCCAGCAGCTTAGCCGGGACAGGAATCTACGAGCAGTACTTC
v_call: TRBV28; d_call: .; j_call: TRBJ1-5; cdr3_aa: CASSPGHSNQPQHF; cdr3_nt: TGTGCCAGCAGCCCAGGACATAGCAATCAGCCCCAGCATTTT
v_call: TRBV27; d_call: .; j_call: TRBJ2-7; cdr3_aa: CASSSPYEQYF; cdr3_nt: TGTGCCAGCAGTTCTCCCTACGAGCAGTACTTC
v_call: TRBV3-1/TRBV3-2; d_call: .; j_call: TRBJ2-7; cdr3_aa: CASSPGWTYEQYF; cdr3_nt: TGTGCCAGCAGTCCAGGGTGGACCTACGAGCAGTACTTC
v_call: TRBV5-1; d_call: .; j_call: TRBJ1-1; cdr3_aa: CASSSGGGNTEAFF; cdr3_nt: TGCGCCAGCAGCTCCGGAGGAGGGAACACTGAAGCTTTCTTT
v_call: TRBV7-9; d_call: TRBD1; j_call: TRBJ1-2; cdr3_aa: CASSVTGQEGDYTF; cdr3_nt: TGTGCCAGCAGCGTAACGGGACAGGAAGGGGACTACACCTTC
v_call: TRBV19; d_call: TRBD2; j_call: TRBJ2-7; cdr3_aa: CASSSSLGLAGDEQYF; cdr3_nt: TGTGCCAGTAGTTCGAGTCTGGGGCTAGCGGGGGACGAGCAGTACTTC
v_call: TRBV9; d_call: .; j_call: TRBJ2-3; cdr3_aa: CASSVGIRRHSTDTQYF; cdr3_nt: TGTGCCAGCAGCGTAGGAATCAGGCGCCATAGCACAGATACGCAGTATTTT
v_call: TRBV28; d_call: .; j_call: TRBJ1-3; cdr3_aa: CASSLSLGNTIYF; cdr3_nt: TGTGCCAGCAGTTTATCACTAGGAAACACCATATATTTT
v_call: TRBV10-3; d_call: .; j_call: TRBJ2-3; cdr3_aa: CAISESTGSTDTQYF; cdr3_nt: TGTGCCATCAGTGAGTCGACAGGTAGCACAGATACGCAGTATTTT
v_call: TRBV28; d_call: .; j_call: TRBJ1-5; cdr3_aa: CASSFGSVYSNQPQHF; cdr3_nt: TGTGCCAGCAGTTTCGGTTCGGTTTATAGCAATCAGCCCCAGCATTTT
v_call: TRBV5-1; d_call: TRBD1; j_call: TRBJ1-3; cdr3_aa: CASSLTGGSGNTIYF; cdr3_nt: TGCGCCAGCAGCTTGACAGGGGGCTCTGGAAACACCATATATTTT
v_call: TRBV29-1; d_call: .; j_call: TRBJ1-2; cdr3_aa: CSVQGLYGYTF; cdr3_nt: TGCAGCGTTCAGGGCCTCTATGGCTACACCTTC
v_call: TRBV12-3/TRBV12-4; d_call: .; j_call: TRBJ1-1; cdr3_aa: CASSSNRVGFF; cdr3_nt: TGTGCCAGCAGTAGTAACAGGGTTGGTTTCTTT
v_call: TRBV5-1; d_call: .; j_call: TRBJ1-2; cdr3_aa: CASSLEQGYGYTF; cdr3_nt: TGCGCCAGCAGCTTGGAGCAGGGCTATGGCTACACCTTC
v_call: TRBV9; d_call: TRBD1; j_call: TRBJ1-5; cdr3_aa: CASSARGSAGQGANQPQHF; cdr3_nt: TGTGCCAGCAGCGCGCGGGGGAGTGCGGGACAGGGGGCAAATCAGCCCCAGCATTTT
v_call: TRBV28; d_call: .; j_call: TRBJ1-6; cdr3_aa: CASSSRGRNNSPLHF; cdr3_nt: TGTGCCAGCAGCTCCCGGGGGCGGAATAATTCACCCCTCCACTTT
v_call: TRBV5-5; d_call: .; j_call: TRBJ2-3; cdr3_aa: CASSLAPGVQYTDTQYF; cdr3_nt: TGTGCCAGCAGCTTGGCGCCGGGTGTGCAGTACACAGATACGCAGTATTTT
v_call: TRBV28; d_call: .; j_call: TRBJ2-2; cdr3_aa: CATRLGPELFF; cdr3_nt: TGTGCCACCAGGCTGGGACCGGAGCTGTTTTTT
v_call: TRBV5-1; d_call: .; j_call: TRBJ2-7; cdr3_aa: CASSLARPTYEQYF; cdr3_nt: TGCGCCAGCAGCTTGGCTCGGCCGACCTACGAGCAGTACTTC
v_call: TRBV11-2; d_call: .; j_call: TRBJ1-1; cdr3_aa: CASSHQIPEAFF; cdr3_nt: TGTGCCAGCAGCCATCAGATCCCTGAAGCTTTCTTT
v_call: TRBV28; d_call: .; j_call: TRBJ1-4; cdr3_aa: CASTRGRFGEKLFF; cdr3_nt: TGTGCCAGCACTCGAGGGAGGTTCGGAGAAAAACTGTTTTTT
v_call: TRBV7-8; d_call: .; j_call: TRBJ1-2; cdr3_aa: CASSHSGTPYGYTF; cdr3_nt: TGTGCCAGCAGCCATTCCGGGACCCCATATGGCTACACCTTC
v_call: TRBV28; d_call: TRBD2; j_call: TRBJ2-2; cdr3_aa: CASSLGGVHTGELFF; cdr3_nt: TGTGCCAGCAGTTTGGGAGGGGTGCACACCGGGGAGCTGTTTTTT
v_call: TRBV14; d_call: TRBD1; j_call: TRBJ1-2; cdr3_aa: CASSPNPGQGALGYTF; cdr3_nt: TGTGCCAGCAGCCCAAATCCGGGACAGGGGGCGTTGGGCTACACCTTC